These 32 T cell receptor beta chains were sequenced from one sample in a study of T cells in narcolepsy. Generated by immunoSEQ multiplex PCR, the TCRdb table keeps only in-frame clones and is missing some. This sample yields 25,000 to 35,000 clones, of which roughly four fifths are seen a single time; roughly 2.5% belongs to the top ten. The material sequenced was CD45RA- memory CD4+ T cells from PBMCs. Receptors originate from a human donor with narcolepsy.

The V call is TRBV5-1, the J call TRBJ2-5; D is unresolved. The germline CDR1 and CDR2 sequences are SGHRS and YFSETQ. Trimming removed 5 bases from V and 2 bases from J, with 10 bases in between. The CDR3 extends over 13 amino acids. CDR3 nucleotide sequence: TGCGCCAGCAGATACGACTTACAAGAGACCCAGTACTTC. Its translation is CASRYDLQETQYF.

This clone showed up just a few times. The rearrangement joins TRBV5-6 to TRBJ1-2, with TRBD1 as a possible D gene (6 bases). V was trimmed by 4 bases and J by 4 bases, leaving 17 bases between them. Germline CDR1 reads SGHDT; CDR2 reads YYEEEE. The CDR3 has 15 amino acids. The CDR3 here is CASSPPGTWGYGYTF. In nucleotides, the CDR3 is TGTGCCAGCAGCCCACCCGGGACATGGGGCTATGGCTACACCTTC.

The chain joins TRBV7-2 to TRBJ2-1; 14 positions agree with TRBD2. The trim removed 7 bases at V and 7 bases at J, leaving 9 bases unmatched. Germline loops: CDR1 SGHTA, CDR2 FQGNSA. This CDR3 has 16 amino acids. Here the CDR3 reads CASTGTSGGGSNEQFF. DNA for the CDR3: TGTGCCAGCACCGGGACTAGCGGGGGCGGCTCGAATGAGCAGTTCTTC.

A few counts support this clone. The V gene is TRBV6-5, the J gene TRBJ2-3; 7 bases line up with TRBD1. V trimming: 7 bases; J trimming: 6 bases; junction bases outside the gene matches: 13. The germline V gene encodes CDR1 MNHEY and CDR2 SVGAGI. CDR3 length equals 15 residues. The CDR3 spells CASNSRRTGADTQYF. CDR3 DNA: TGTGCCAGCAACAGTAGAAGGACAGGAGCGGATACGCAGTATTTT.

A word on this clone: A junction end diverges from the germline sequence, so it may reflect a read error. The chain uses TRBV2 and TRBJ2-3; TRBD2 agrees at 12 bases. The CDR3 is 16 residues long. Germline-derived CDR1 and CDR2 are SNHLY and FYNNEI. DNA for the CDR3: TGTGCCAGCGGTGAATTGGCTAGCGGGGGGGCAGATACGCAGTATTTT. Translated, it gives CASGELASGGADTQYF. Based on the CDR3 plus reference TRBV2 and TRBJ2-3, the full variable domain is EPEVTQTPSHQVTQMGQEVILRCVPISNHLYFYWYRQILGQKVEFLVSFYNNEISEKSEIFDDQFSVERPDGSNFTLKIRSTKLEDSAMYFCASGELASGGADTQYFGPGTRLTVL.

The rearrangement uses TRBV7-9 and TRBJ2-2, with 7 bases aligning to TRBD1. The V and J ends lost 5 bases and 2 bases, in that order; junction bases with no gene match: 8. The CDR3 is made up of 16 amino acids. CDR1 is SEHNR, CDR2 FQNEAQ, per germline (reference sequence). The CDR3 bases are TGTGCCAGCAGCCCCCAGAGGGGGCGAAACACCGGGGAGCTGTTTTTT. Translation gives CASSPQRGRNTGELFF. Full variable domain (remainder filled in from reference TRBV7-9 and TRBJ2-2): DTGVSQNPRHKITKRGQNVTFRCDPISEHNRLYWYRQTLGQGPEFLTYFQNEAQLEKSRLLSDRFSAERPKGSFSTLEIQRTEQGDSAMYLCASSPQRGRNTGELFFGEGSRLTVL.

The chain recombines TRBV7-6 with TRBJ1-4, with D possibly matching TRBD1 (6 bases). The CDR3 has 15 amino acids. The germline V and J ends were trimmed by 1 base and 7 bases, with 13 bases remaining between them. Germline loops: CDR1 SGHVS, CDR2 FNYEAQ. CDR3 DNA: TGTGCCAGCAGCTTAGAAGGGGGTCGGGGTGAAAAACTGTTTTTT. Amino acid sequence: CASSLEGGRGEKLFF.

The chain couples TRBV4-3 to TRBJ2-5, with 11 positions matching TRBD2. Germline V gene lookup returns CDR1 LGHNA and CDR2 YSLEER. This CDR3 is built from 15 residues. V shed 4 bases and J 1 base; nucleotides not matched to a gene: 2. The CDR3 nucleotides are TGCGCCAGCAGCCGACTAGCGGGGACCCAAGAGACCCAGTACTTC. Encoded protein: CASSRLAGTQETQYF.

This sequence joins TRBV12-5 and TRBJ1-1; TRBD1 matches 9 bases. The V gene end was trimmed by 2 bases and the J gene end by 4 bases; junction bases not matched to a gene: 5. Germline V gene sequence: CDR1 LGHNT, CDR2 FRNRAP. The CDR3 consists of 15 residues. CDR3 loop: CASGLLSTGGTEAFF. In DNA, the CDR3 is TGTGCTAGTGGTTTGTTATCGACAGGGGGCACTGAAGCTTTCTTT.

The CDR3 DNA sequence: TGTGCCAGCAGCTCGGACGGTATGCCCTATGGCTACACCTTC. The encoded protein is CASSSDGMPYGYTF. The chain joins TRBV5-8 to TRBJ1-2; D not certain. CDR1 SGHTS and CDR2 YDEGEE come from the germline V gene. CDR3 size: 14 residues. With 3 bases removed from V and 4 bases from J, the gap between germline ends came to 13 bases.

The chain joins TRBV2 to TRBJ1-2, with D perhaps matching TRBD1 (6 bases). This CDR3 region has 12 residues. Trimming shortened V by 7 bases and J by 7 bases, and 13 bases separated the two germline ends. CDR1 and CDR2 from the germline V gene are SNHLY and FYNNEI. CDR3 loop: CASIMLGAGYTF. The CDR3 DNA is TGTGCCAGCATTATGTTGGGGGCTGGCTACACCTTC. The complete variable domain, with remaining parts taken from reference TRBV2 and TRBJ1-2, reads EPEVTQTPSHQVTQMGQEVILRCVPISNHLYFYWYRQILGQKVEFLVSFYNNEISEKSEIFDDQFSVERPDGSNFTLKIRSTKLEDSAMYFCASIMLGAGYTFGSGTRLTVV.

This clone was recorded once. The CDR3 reads CASRIQSNGNTIYF. The CDR3 bases are TGTGCCAGCAGAATTCAGAGCAATGGAAACACCATATATTTT. The chain carries TRBV6-5 and TRBJ1-3; D call uncertain. Germline values: CDR1 MNHEY, CDR2 SVGAGI. This CDR3 has 14 amino acids. Trimming stripped 6 bases from V and 3 bases from J, with 12 bases between.

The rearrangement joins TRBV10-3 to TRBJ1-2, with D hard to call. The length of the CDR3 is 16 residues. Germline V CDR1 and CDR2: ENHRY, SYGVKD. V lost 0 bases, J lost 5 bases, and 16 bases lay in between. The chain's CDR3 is CAISESSQSWVYGYTF. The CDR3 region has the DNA TGTGCCATCAGTGAGTCGAGTCAGTCATGGGTATATGGCTACACCTTC.

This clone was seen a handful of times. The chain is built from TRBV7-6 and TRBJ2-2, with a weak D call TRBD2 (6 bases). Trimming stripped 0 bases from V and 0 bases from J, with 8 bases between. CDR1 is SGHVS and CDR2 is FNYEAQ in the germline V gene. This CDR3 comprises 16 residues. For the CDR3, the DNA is TGTGCCAGCAGCTTAGCGAGCGGGTCGAACACCGGGGAGCTGTTTTTT. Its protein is CASSLASGSNTGELFF. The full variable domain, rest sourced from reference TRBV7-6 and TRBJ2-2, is GAGVSQSPRYKVTKRGQDVALRCDPISGHVSLYWYRQALGQGPEFLTYFNYEAQQDKSGLPNDRFSAERPEGSISTLTIQRTEQRDSAMYRCASSLASGSNTGELFFGEGSRLTVL.

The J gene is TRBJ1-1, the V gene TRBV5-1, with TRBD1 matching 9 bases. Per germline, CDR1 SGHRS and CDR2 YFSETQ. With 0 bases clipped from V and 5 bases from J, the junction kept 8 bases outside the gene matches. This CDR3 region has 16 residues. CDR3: CASSLGRQGVITEAFF. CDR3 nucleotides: TGCGCCAGCAGCTTGGGCCGACAGGGGGTTATAACTGAAGCTTTCTTT.

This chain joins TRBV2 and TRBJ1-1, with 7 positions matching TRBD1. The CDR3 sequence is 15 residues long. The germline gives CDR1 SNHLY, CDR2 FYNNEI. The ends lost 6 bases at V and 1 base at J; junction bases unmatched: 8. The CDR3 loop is CASRERQGGNTEAFF. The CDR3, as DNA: TGTGCCAGCAGGGAAAGACAGGGTGGGAACACTGAAGCTTTCTTT. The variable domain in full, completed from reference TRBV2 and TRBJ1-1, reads EPEVTQTPSHQVTQMGQEVILRCVPISNHLYFYWYRQILGQKVEFLVSFYNNEISEKSEIFDDQFSVERPDGSNFTLKIRSTKLEDSAMYFCASRERQGGNTEAFFGQGTRLTVV.

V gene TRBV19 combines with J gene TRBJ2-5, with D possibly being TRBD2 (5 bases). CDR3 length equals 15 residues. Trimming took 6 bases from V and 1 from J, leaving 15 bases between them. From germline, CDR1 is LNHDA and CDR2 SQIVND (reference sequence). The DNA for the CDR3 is TGTGCCAGTAGCCAAACCCGGGGTAGCCAAGAGACCCAGTACTTC. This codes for CASSQTRGSQETQYF.

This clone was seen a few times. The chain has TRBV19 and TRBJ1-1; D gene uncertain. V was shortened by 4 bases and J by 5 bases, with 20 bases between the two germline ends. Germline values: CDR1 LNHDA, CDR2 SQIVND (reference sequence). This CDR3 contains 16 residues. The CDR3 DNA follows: TGTGCCAGTAGTACCTTTGTCCTTGGCGTCGAGACTGAAGCTTTCTTT. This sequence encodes CASSTFVLGVETEAFF.

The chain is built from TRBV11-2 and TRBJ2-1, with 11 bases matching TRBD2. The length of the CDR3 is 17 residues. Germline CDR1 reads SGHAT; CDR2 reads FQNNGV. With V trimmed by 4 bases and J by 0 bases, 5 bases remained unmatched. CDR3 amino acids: CASSSRSGGGSYNEQFF. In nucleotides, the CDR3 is TGTGCCAGCAGCTCCCGTAGCGGGGGGGGCTCCTACAATGAGCAGTTCTTC.

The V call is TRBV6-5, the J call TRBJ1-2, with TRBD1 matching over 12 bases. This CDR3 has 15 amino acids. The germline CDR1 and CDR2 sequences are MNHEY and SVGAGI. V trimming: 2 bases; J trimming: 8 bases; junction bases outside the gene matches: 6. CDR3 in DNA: TGTGCCAGCAGTTACCGGGGACAGGGGGCGCAGGGCTACACCTTC. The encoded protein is CASSYRGQGAQGYTF.

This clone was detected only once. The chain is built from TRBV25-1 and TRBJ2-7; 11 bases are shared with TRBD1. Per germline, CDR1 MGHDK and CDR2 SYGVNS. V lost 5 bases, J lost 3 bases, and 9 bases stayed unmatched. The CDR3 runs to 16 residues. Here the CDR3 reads CASSPFRDRGVYEQYF. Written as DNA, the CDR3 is TGTGCCAGCAGTCCCTTTCGGGACAGGGGGGTCTACGAGCAGTACTTC.

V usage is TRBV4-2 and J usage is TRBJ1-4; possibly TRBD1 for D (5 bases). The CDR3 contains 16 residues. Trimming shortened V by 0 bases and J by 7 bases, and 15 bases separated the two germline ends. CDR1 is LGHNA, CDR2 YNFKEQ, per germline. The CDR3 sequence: CASSQESAGGGEKLFF. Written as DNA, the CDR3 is TGTGCCAGCAGCCAAGAGAGTGCGGGGGGAGGTGAAAAACTGTTTTTT.

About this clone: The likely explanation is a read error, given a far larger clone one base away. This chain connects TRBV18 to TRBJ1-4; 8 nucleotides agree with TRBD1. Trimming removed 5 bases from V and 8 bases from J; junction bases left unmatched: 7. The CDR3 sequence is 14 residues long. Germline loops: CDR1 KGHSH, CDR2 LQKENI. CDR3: CASSADREREKLFF. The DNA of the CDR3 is TGTGCCAGCTCAGCGGACAGGGAGCGGGAAAAACTGTTTTTT. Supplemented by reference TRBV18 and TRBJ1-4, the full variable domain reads NAGVMQNPRHLVRRRGQEARLRCSPMKGHSHVYWYRQLPEEGLKFMVYLQKENIIDESGMPKERFSAEFPKEGPSILRIQQVVRGDSAAYFCASSADREREKLFFGSGTQLSVL.

CDR3: CASSGLGETQYF. Written as DNA, the CDR3 is TGTGCCAGCAGTGGTCTCGGGGAGACCCAGTACTTC. This chain links TRBV6-4 with TRBJ2-5; the D is unclear. The ends were cut back, 4 bases at V and 5 bases at J, with 8 bases in the middle. The CDR3 loop spans 12 amino acids. Germline CDR1 and CDR2: MRHNA and SNTAGT.

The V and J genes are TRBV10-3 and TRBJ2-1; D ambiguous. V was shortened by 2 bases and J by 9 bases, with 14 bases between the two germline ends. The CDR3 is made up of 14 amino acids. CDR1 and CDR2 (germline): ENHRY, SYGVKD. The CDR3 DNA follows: TGTGCCATCAGTGAGATCGCAGGATTGGGTGAGCAGTTCTTC. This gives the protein CAISEIAGLGEQFF.

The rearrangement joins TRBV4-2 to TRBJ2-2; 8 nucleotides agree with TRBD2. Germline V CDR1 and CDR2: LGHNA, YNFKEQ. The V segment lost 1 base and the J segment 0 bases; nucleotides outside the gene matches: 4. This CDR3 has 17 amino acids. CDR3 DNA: TGTGCCAGCAGCCAAGGTAGCGGGGCGGCGAACACCGGGGAGCTGTTTTTT. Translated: CASSQGSGAANTGELFF.

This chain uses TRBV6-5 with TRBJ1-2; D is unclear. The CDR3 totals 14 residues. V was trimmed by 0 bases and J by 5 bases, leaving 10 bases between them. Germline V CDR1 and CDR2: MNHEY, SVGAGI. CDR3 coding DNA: TGTGCCAGCAGTTACTCCGGTCAGTCGTATGGCTACACCTTC. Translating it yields CASSYSGQSYGYTF.

CDR3 sequence reads: CASSERSRRNEQYF. Written as DNA, the CDR3 is TGTGCCAGCAGTGAAAGGTCAAGGAGGAACGAGCAGTACTTC. V and J are TRBV2 and TRBJ2-7; the D gene is possibly TRBD2 (5 bases). The CDR3 loop spans 14 amino acids. The ends were cut back, 2 bases at V and 5 bases at J, with 13 bases in the middle. Germline V gives CDR1 SNHLY, CDR2 FYNNEI. The variable domain in full, with the rest retrieved from reference TRBV2 and TRBJ2-7, is EPEVTQTPSHQVTQMGQEVILRCVPISNHLYFYWYRQILGQKVEFLVSFYNNEISEKSEIFDDQFSVERPDGSNFTLKIRSTKLEDSAMYFCASSERSRRNEQYFGPGTRLTVT.

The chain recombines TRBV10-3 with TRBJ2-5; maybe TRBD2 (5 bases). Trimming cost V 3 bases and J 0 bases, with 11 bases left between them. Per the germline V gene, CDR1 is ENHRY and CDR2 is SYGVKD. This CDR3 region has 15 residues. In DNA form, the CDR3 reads TGTGCCATCAGTGAAAATCGAGGGAACCAAGAGACCCAGTACTTC. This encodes CAISENRGNQETQYF.

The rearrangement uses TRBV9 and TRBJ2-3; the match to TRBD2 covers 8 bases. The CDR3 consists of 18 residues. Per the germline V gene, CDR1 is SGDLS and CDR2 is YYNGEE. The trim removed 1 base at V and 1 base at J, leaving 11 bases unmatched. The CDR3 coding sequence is TGTGCCAGCAGCGTACCCCAGGGGACTAGAGTCGGCACAGATACGCAGTATTTT. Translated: CASSVPQGTRVGTDTQYF.

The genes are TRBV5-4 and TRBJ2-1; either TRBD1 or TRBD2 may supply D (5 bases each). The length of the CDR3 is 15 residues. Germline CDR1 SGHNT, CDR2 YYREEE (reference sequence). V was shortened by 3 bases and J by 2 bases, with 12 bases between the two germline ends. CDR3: CASSSPTGPYNEQFF. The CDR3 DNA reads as TGTGCCAGCAGCTCCCCTACGGGACCCTACAATGAGCAGTTCTTC.

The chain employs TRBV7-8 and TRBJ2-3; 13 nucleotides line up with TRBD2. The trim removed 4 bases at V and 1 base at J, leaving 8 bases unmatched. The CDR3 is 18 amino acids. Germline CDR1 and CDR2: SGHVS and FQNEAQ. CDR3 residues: CASSSRLAGGSRTDTQYF. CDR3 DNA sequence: TGTGCCAGCAGCTCCAGACTAGCGGGGGGCTCCCGCACAGATACGCAGTATTTT.